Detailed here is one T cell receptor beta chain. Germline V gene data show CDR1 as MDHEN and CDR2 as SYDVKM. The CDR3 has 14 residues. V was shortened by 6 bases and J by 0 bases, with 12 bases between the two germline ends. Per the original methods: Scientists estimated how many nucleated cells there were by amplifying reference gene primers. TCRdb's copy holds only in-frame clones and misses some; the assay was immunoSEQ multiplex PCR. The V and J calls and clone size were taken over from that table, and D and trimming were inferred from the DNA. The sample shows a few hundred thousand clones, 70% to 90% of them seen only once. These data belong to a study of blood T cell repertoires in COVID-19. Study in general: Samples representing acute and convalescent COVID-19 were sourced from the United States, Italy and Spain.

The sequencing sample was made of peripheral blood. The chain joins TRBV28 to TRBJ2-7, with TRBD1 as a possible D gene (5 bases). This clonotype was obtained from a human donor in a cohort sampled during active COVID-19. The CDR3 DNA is TGTGCCAGCAGCTCAGGGTTTAACTCCTACGAGCAGTACTTC. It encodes CASSSGFNSYEQYF.